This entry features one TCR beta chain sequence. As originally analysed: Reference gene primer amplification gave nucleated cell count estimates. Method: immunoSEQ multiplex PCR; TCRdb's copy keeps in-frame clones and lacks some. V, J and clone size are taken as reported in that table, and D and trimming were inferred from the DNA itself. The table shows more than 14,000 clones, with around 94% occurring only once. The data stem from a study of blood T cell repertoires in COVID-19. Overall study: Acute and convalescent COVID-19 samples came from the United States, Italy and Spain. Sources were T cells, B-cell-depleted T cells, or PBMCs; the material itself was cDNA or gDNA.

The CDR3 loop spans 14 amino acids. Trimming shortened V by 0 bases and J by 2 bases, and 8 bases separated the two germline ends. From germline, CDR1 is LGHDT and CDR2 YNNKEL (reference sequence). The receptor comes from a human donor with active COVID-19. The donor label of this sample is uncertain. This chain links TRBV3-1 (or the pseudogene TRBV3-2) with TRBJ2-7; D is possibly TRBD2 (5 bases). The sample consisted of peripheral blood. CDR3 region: CASSQEAGTYEQYF. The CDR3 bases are TGTGCCAGCAGCCAAGAGGCCGGGACCTACGAGCAGTACTTC.